The 21 T cell receptor beta chains listed next were all sequenced from one sample in a study of cytomegalovirus exposure and HLA in healthy donors. Profiling relied on immunoSEQ multiplex PCR, and the TCRdb table lists in-frame clones only, not all of them. This sample has tens of thousands of clones, with under 95% found just once. The sample taken for sequencing was PBMCs. These receptors were taken from a man aged 25-45 years in good health and CMV-seronegative.

To note about this clone: Relative to the germline gene, one junction end is altered; a read error may explain this. The chain recombines TRBV5-8 with TRBJ2-7; TRBD1 matches 8 bases. Germline CDR1 reads SGHTS; CDR2 reads YDEGEE. The CDR3 spans 11 residues. CDR3 DNA sequence: TGTGCCGGCAGGGGGCTGGGGGAGCAGTACTTC. It codes for CAGRGLGEQYF. The whole variable domain, filled in from reference TRBV5-8 and TRBJ2-7, reads EAGVTQSPTHLIKTRGQQATLRCSPISGHTSVYWYQQALGLGLQFLLWYDEGEERNRGNFPPRFSGRQFPNYSSELNVNALELEDSALYLCAGRGLGEQYFGPGTRLTVT.

This clone was observed once. The chain carries TRBV7-2 and TRBJ2-1; 8 bases line up with TRBD2. This CDR3 spans 15 amino acids. CDR1 SGHTA and CDR2 FQGNSA come from the germline V gene. Trimming took 1 base from V and 7 from J; bases not matched to a gene: 6. CDR3 in amino acids: CASSLEASGPNEQFF. The CDR3 DNA reads TGTGCCAGCAGCTTAGAGGCTAGCGGGCCGAATGAGCAGTTCTTC.

The J gene is TRBJ2-7, the V gene TRBV28, with 9 nucleotides matching TRBD1. This CDR3 comprises 15 residues. V trimming: 7 bases; J trimming: 3 bases; junction bases outside the gene matches: 10. In germline, CDR1 is MDHEN, CDR2 SYDVKM. The CDR3 loop is CASNQPGTGSYEQYF. Here the CDR3 DNA reads TGTGCCAGCAACCAACCTGGGACAGGGAGCTACGAGCAGTACTTC.

The chain links TRBV18 to TRBJ1-6; tentatively, D is TRBD1 (6 bases). CDR3 size: 15 residues. V was clipped by 6 bases and J by 10 bases, with 19 bases between them. Germline V gives CDR1 KGHSH, CDR2 LQKENI. CDR3 amino acids: CASSAGTHQGSPLHF. CDR3 nucleotide sequence: TGTGCCAGCTCGGCAGGTACTCATCAGGGGTCACCCCTCCACTTT.

The chain carries TRBV6-1 and TRBJ2-7, with 8 bases matching TRBD1. CDR3 length: 15 amino acids. Unmatched junction bases numbered 9, after V lost 6 bases and J lost 2 bases. Germline assignment: CDR1 MNHNS and CDR2 SASEGT. The CDR3 sequence is CASSPRTGLPYEQYF. The CDR3 DNA is TGTGCCAGCAGCCCTAGGACAGGGCTCCCCTACGAGCAGTACTTC.

V gene TRBV5-1 combines with J gene TRBJ2-1, with 12 bases identical to TRBD1. This CDR3 is 19 amino acids long. The V and J ends lost 4 bases and 0 bases, in that order; junction bases with no gene match: 11. Germline V gene lookup returns CDR1 SGHRS and CDR2 YFSETQ. CDR3 loop: CASSIPGQGAKFSYNEQFF. The CDR3 DNA reads TGCGCCAGCAGCATTCCGGGACAGGGGGCCAAGTTCTCCTACAATGAGCAGTTCTTC.

The CDR3 sequence: CASSLEHNDSGGREDTQYF. The CDR3, as DNA: TGTGCCAGCAGCTTAGAGCATAACGATAGCGGGGGGCGGGAAGATACGCAGTATTTT. This chain joins TRBV11-2 and TRBJ2-3, with 10 bases aligning to TRBD2. V dropped 0 bases and J dropped 5; count of bases not matched to a gene: 14. In germline, CDR1 is SGHAT, CDR2 FQNNGV. The CDR3 is made up of 19 amino acids.

Points on this clone: An end of the junction does not agree with germline; a read error may underlie this. The rearrangement links TRBV7-7 to TRBJ2-5; TRBD2 aligns across 10 bases. The CDR3 totals 16 residues. The germline CDR1 and CDR2 sequences are SSHAT and FNYEAQ (reference sequence). In nucleotides, the CDR3 is TGTGCTAGCAGCTTTGGTAGCGGGGGGCTGGGGGAGACCCAGTACTTC. Translating it yields CASSFGSGGLGETQYF.

The V and J genes are TRBV11-2 and TRBJ2-7, with D tentatively TRBD2 (6 bases). Germline assignment: CDR1 SGHAT and CDR2 FQNNGV. This CDR3 is 15 amino acids long. Trimming removed 1 base from V and 1 base from J, with 11 bases in between. CDR3 bases: TGTGCCAGCAGCTTAGGGGACTGGAGTTCCTACGAGCAGTACTTC. Its protein product is CASSLGDWSSYEQYF.

The V gene is TRBV28, the J gene TRBJ1-5, with D possibly TRBD1 on 6 matching bases. The CDR3 has 15 residues. Germline loops: CDR1 MDHEN, CDR2 SYDVKM. Trimming took 5 bases from V and 0 from J, leaving 11 bases between them. CDR3 sequence (DNA): TGTGCCAGCAGTCCCAGGGGATATAGCAATCAGCCCCAGCATTTT. Amino acids: CASSPRGYSNQPQHF.

As DNA, the CDR3 is TGTGCCAGCAGCGTAGATGGGGCGGAAGAAAAACTGTTTTTT. Its protein is CASSVDGAEEKLFF. The V gene is TRBV9, the J gene TRBJ1-4; weak D call: TRBD1 (5 bases). V was trimmed by 0 bases and J by 8 bases, leaving 11 bases between them. The CDR3 is 14 residues long. Germline V gene data show CDR1 as SGDLS and CDR2 as YYNGEE.

The rearrangement links TRBV13 to TRBJ1-1; D is perhaps TRBD1 (5 bases). This CDR3 has 16 amino acids. V lost 8 bases and J 1 base, leaving 20 bases between the germline ends. Looked up from germline, CDR1 is PRHDT and CDR2 is FYEKMQ (reference sequence). The CDR3 here is CASGFKLGLTNTEAFF. The CDR3 bases are TGTGCCAGCGGATTCAAACTGGGACTGACGAACACTGAAGCTTTCTTT.

The rearrangement links TRBV18 to TRBJ2-7; 7 bases fit TRBD1. Germline loops: CDR1 KGHSH, CDR2 LQKENI. V gave up 3 bases and J gave up 2 bases; unmatched junction bases: 7. The CDR3 covers 15 residues. CDR3 amino acids: CASSPPGQSAYEQYF. The CDR3 nucleotides are TGTGCCAGCTCACCCCCGGGACAGTCCGCCTACGAGCAGTACTTC.

This sequence joins TRBV4-1 and TRBJ2-1; 10 positions agree with TRBD2. The V gene end was trimmed by 0 bases and the J gene end by 0 bases; junction bases not matched to a gene: 2. This CDR3 is built from 17 residues. Germline V gene lookup returns CDR1 MGHRA and CDR2 YSYEKL. CDR3 protein: CASSQDPSGSSYNEQFF. The CDR3 nucleotides read TGCGCCAGCAGCCAAGATCCTAGCGGGAGCTCCTACAATGAGCAGTTCTTC.

This chain joins TRBV6-1 and TRBJ1-6, with D hard to call. The CDR3 runs 13 residues. Trimming pared 1 base from V and 14 bases from J, leaving 12 bases between. Germline CDR1 is MNHNS and CDR2 is SASEGT. CDR3 amino acids: CASSEVEQFTLHF. CDR3 in DNA: TGTGCCAGCAGTGAAGTGGAGCAATTCACCCTCCACTTT.

This chain connects TRBV5-3 to TRBJ2-7, with TRBD2 as a possible D gene (5 bases). TRBV5-3 qualifies as an ORF whose function is uncertain. V lost 8 bases, J lost 2 bases, and 17 bases lay in between. CDR3 length: 14 amino acids. CDR3 loop: CASQHREPTYEQYF. CDR3 sequence (DNA): TGTGCCAGTCAGCACCGGGAACCGACCTACGAGCAGTACTTC.

This chain uses TRBV5-8 with TRBJ1-1, with D possibly matching TRBD1 (6 bases). Per the germline V gene, CDR1 is SGHTS and CDR2 is YDEGEE. CDR3 length: 14 amino acids. V gave up 0 bases and J gave up 5 bases, with 11 bases separating them. CDR3 amino acids: CASSLVVRGTEAFF. As DNA, the CDR3 is TGTGCCAGCAGCTTGGTGGTCAGGGGAACTGAAGCTTTCTTT.

The chain employs TRBV21-1 and TRBJ2-3; TRBD1 is the table's D call and was not checked against the DNA. TRBV21-1 corresponds to a pseudogene. This CDR3 is 17 amino acids long. CDR3 sequence: CASSSTDRSYPADTQYF. DNA for the CDR3: TGTGCCAGCAGCTCCACCGACAGGTCCTACCCCGCAGATACGCAGTATTTT.

The chain employs TRBV18 and TRBJ2-1; tentative D call: TRBD2 (5 bases). Germline V gives CDR1 KGHSH, CDR2 LQKENI. Trimming removed 6 bases from V and 1 base from J, with 13 bases in between. This CDR3 is 15 amino acids long. CDR3 residues: CASSAREGSYNEQFF. Here the CDR3 DNA reads TGTGCCAGCTCTGCCCGCGAGGGTTCCTACAATGAGCAGTTCTTC. The complete variable domain, with remaining parts taken from reference TRBV18 and TRBJ2-1, reads NAGVMQNPRHLVRRRGQEARLRCSPMKGHSHVYWYRQLPEEGLKFMVYLQKENIIDESGMPKERFSAEFPKEGPSILRIQQVVRGDSAAYFCASSAREGSYNEQFFGPGTRLTVL.

The chain links TRBV7-9 to TRBJ2-1, with TRBD2 matching over 9 bases. With V trimmed by 5 bases and J by 5 bases, 4 bases remained unmatched. The germline V gene has CDR1 SEHNR and CDR2 FQNEAQ (reference sequence). This CDR3 comprises 14 residues. This CDR3 is CASSPERGDNEQFF. CDR3 DNA: TGTGCCAGCAGCCCCGAGCGGGGGGACAATGAGCAGTTCTTC.

The chain recombines TRBV5-5 with TRBJ2-7, with 7 bases aligning to TRBD1. Germline V gives CDR1 SGHKS, CDR2 YYEKEE (reference sequence). The CDR3 has 14 amino acids. The V segment lost 4 bases and the J segment 3 bases; nucleotides outside the gene matches: 7. The CDR3 region has the DNA TGTGCCAGCAGCCCTACGGGGACAGTCTACGAGCAGTACTTC. Protein sequence: CASSPTGTVYEQYF.